This T cell receptor beta chain originates from a study of T cells in Graves' hyperthyroidism and ophthalmopathy. The source material, RNA transcripts, was used to amplify TCR beta CDR3 regions. The HTBI primer set drove a first-round RT-PCR of the TCR CDR3. TCRdb analysed the multiplex PCR reads with MiXCR anew, one entry per CDR3 protein. The sample has 400,000 to 450,000 distinct CDR3 sequences; about 15% are singletons. Overall study results and limits: Most thyroid clonotypes expanded above 0.001 appeared in blood too.

In its sample, this clonotype was seen many times. Its antigen is undetermined. Patients having uncontrolled infection, another autoimmune disease, pregnancy or lactation were not included. Germline V gives CDR1 WNHNN, CDR2 SYGVQD (reference sequence). The CDR3 totals 13 residues. V shed 6 bases and J shed 8 bases, with 16 bases lying between them. The chain employs TRBV10-1 and TRBJ2-5; the D is unclear. The sequence derives from a man aged 18 to 29 with Graves' ophthalmopathy. The specimen sequenced was blood. The CDR3 nucleotides are TGCGCCAGCAGCGACCCCCCGGTAGGAACCCAGTACTTC. It is translated as CASSDPPVGTQYF.